This T cell receptor beta chain is from a study of response to subunit inactivated influenza vaccine. TCRdb called the RT-PCR reads again in MiXCR, with one record for every CDR3 protein. The sample lists around 480,000 distinct CDR3 sequences, over 9.5% occurring once. This clonotype was counted a few times. V lost 4 bases and J 4 bases, leaving 10 bases between the germline ends. The CDR3 is made up of 13 amino acids. Per germline, CDR1 LGHDT and CDR2 YNNKEL (reference sequence). The chain employs TRBV3-1 and TRBJ2-5; D unresolved. The material was PBMCs from blood, obtained about 6 weeks after vaccination. This clonotype originated in a man in his fifties or sixties who received an inactivated influenza vaccine. The chain's CDR3 is CASSPLESETQYF. CDR3 nucleotide sequence: TGTGCCAGCAGCCCCTTGGAGTCAGAGACCCAGTACTTC.